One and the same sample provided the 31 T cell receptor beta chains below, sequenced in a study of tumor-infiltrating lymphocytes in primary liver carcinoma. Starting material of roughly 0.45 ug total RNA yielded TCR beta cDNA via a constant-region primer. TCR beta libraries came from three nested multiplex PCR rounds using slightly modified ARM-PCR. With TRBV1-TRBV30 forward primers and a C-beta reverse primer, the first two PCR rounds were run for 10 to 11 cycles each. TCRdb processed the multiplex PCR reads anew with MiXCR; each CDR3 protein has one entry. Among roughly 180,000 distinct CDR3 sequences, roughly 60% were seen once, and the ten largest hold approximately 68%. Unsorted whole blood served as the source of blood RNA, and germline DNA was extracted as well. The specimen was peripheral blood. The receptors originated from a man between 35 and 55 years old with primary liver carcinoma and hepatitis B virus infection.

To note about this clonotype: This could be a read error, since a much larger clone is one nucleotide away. The CDR3 region has the DNA TGTGCCAGCAGTACACATGGGAACACCATATATTTT. This gives the protein CASSTHGNTIYF. The chain uses TRBV6-5 and TRBJ1-3; D unclear. CDR3 size: 12 residues. Trimming removed 5 bases from V and 7 bases from J, with 9 bases in between. Germline V lookup: CDR1 MNHEY, CDR2 SVGAGI.

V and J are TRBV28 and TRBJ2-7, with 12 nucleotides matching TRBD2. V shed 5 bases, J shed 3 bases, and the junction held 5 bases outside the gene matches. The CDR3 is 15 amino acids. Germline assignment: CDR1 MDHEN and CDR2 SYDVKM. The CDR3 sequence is CASSKLAGGGYEQYF. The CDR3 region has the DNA TGTGCCAGCAGTAAACTAGCGGGAGGAGGCTACGAGCAGTACTTC. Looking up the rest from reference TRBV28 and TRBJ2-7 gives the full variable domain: DVKVTQSSRYLVKRTGEKVFLECVQDMDHENMFWYRQDPGLGLRLIYFSYDVKMKEKGDIPEGYSVSREKKERFSLILESASTNQTSMYLCASSKLAGGGYEQYFGPGTRLTVT.

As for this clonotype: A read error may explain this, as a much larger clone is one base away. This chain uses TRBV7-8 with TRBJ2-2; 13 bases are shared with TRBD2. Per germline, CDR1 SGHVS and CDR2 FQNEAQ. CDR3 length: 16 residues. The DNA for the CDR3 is TGTGACAGCAGCTTAGGACTAGCGGGAGTATCCGGGGAGCTGTTTTTT. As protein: CDSSLGLAGVSGELFF.

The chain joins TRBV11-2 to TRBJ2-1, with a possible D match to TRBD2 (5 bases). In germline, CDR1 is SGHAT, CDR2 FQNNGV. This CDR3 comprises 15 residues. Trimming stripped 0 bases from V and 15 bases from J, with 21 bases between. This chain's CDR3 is CASSLERESYNGLFF. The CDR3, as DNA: TGTGCCAGCAGCTTAGAGAGGGAGTCCTACAATGGGCTGTTCTTC.

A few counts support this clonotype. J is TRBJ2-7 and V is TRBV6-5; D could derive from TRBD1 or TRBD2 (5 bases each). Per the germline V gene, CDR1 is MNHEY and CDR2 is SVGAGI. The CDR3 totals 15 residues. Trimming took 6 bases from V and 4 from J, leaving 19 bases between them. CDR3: CASSSPGLLLYEQYF. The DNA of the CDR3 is TGTGCCAGCAGCTCCCCGGGGCTTCTGCTTTACGAGCAGTACTTC.

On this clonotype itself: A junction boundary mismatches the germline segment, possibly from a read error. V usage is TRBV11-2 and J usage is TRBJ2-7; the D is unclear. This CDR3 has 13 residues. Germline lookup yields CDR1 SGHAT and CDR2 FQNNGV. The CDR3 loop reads CASSPRLEETQYF. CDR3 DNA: TGTGCCAGCAGCCCGAGACTCGAAGAGACCCAGTACTTT. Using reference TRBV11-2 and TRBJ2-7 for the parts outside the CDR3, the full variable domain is EAGVAQSPRYKIIEKRQSVAFWCNPISGHATLYWYQQILGQGPKLLIQFQNNGVVDDSQLPKDRFSAERLKGVDSTLKIQPAKLEDSAVYLCASSPRLEETQYFGPGTRLTVT.

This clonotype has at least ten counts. The CDR3 DNA reads TGTGCCAGCAGCTTAGTAGGAACAGGTCAAGAGACCCAGTACTTC. Translation: CASSLVGTGQETQYF. The chain uses TRBV11-2 and TRBJ2-5, with a tentative D call TRBD1 (5 bases). Trimming took 1 base from V and 2 from J, leaving 11 bases between them. CDR1 is SGHAT and CDR2 is FQNNGV in the germline V gene. CDR3 length: 15 residues.

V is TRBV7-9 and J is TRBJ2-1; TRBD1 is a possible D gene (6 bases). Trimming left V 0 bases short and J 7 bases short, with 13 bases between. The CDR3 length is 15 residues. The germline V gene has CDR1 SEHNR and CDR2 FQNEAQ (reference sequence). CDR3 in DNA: TGTGCCAGCAGCTTAGCGGCGGCAGGGGAAAATGAGCAGTTCTTC. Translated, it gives CASSLAAAGENEQFF.

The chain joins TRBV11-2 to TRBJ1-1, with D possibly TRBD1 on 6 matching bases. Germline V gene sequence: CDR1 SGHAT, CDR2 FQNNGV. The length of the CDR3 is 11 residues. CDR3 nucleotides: TGTACCATCAGCCTGACAGGCAGGTCTTTCTTT. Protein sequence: CTISLTGRSFF.

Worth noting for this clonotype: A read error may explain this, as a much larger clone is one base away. The CDR3, as DNA: TGTGCCAGCAGCCAAGAAGGGGACAGGTCCTATGGCTACACCTTC. As protein: CASSQEGDRSYGYTF. This chain connects TRBV4-1 to TRBJ1-2; 8 bases match TRBD1. Germline V gene data show CDR1 as MGHRA and CDR2 as YSYEKL. The CDR3 is 15 amino acids.

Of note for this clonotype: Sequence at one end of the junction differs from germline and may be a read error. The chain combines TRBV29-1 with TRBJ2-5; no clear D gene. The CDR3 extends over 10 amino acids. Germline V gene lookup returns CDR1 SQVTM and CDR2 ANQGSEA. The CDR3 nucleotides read TGCAGCGGACCCTCAGAGACCAAGTACTTC. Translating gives CSGPSETKYF.

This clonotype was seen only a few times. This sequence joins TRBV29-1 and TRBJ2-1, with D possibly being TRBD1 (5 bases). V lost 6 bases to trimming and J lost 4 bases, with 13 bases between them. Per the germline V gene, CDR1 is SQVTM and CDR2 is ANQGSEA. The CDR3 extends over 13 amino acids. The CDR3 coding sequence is TGCAGCGTGGGGCAGATTCGATACAATGAGCAGTTCTTC. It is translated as CSVGQIRYNEQFF.

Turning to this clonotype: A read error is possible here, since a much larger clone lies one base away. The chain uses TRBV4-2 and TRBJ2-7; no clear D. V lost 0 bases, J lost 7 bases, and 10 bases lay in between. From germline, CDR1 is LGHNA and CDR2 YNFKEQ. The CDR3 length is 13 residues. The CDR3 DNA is TGTGCCAGCAGCCAAGAGCCCAGATGGGAGCAGTACTTC. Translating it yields CASSQEPRWEQYF.

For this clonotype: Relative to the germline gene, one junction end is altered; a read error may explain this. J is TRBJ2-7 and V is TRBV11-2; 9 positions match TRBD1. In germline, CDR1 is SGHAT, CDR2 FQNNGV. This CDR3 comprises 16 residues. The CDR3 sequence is CASGLDRDRDTYEQYF. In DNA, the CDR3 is TGTGCCAGCGGCTTGGACCGGGACAGGGACACCTACGAGCAGTACTTC.

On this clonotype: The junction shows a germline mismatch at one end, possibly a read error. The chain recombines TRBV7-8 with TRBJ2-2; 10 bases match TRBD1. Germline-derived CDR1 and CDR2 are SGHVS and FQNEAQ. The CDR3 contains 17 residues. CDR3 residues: CASSPADRGGDTGELFF. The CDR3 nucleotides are TGTGCTAGCAGCCCGGCGGACAGGGGGGGGGACACCGGGGAGCTGTTTTTT.

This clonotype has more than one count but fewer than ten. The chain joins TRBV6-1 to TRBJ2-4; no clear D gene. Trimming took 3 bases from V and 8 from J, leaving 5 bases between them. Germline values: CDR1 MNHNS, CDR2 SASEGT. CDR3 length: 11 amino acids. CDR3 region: CASSDLYIQYF. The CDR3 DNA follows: TGTGCCAGCAGTGATCTATACATTCAGTACTTC.

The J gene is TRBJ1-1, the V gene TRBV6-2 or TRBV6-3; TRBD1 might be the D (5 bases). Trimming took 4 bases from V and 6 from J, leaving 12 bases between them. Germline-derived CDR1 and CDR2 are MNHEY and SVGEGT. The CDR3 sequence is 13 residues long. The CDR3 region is CASSSQGSPEAFF. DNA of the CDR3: TGTGCCAGCAGTTCCCAGGGTAGCCCTGAAGCTTTCTTT.

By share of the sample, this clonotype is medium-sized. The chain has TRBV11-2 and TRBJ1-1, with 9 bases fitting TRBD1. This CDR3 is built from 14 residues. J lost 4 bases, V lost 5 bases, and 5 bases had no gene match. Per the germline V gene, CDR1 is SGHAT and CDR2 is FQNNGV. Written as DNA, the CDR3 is TGTGCCAGCAGCCTACAGACAGGGGGCACTGAAGCTTTCTTT. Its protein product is CASSLQTGGTEAFF. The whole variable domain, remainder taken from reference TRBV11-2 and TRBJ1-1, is EAGVAQSPRYKIIEKRQSVAFWCNPISGHATLYWYQQILGQGPKLLIQFQNNGVVDDSQLPKDRFSAERLKGVDSTLKIQPAKLEDSAVYLCASSLQTGGTEAFFGQGTRLTVV.

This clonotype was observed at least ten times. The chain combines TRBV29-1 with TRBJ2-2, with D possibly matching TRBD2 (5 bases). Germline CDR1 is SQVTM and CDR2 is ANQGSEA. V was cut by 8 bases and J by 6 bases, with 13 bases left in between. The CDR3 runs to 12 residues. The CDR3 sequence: CSSIAGSGELFF. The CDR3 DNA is TGCAGCTCAATTGCGGGTTCCGGGGAGCTGTTTTTT.

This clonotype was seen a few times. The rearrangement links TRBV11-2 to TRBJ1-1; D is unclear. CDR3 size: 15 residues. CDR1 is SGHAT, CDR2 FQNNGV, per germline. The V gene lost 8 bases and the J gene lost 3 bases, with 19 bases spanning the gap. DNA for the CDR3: TGTGCCAGCCAGAAGATCCACCTAGCTTACACTGAAGCTTTCTTT. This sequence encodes CASQKIHLAYTEAFF. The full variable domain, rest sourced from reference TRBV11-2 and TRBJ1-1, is EAGVAQSPRYKIIEKRQSVAFWCNPISGHATLYWYQQILGQGPKLLIQFQNNGVVDDSQLPKDRFSAERLKGVDSTLKIQPAKLEDSAVYLCASQKIHLAYTEAFFGQGTRLTVV.

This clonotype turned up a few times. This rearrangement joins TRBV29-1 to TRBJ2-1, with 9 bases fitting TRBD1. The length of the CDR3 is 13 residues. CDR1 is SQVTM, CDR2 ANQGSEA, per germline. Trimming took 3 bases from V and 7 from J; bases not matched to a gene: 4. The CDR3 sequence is CSVEGTGMNEQFF. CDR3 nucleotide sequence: TGCAGCGTTGAGGGGACAGGGATGAATGAGCAGTTCTTC.

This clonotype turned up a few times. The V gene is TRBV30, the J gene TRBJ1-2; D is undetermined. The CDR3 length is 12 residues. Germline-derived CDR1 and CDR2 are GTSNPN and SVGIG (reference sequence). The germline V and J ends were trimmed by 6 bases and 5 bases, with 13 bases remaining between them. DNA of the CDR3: TGTGCCTGTAACCGGGAGACGTATGGCTACACCTTC. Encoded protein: CACNRETYGYTF.

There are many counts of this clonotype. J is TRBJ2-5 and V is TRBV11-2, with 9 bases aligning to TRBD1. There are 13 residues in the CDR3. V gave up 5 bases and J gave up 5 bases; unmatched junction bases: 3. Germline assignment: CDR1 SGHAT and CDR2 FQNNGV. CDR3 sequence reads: CASSTGQGETQYF. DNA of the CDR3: TGTGCCAGCAGCACAGGACAGGGGGAGACCCAGTACTTC.

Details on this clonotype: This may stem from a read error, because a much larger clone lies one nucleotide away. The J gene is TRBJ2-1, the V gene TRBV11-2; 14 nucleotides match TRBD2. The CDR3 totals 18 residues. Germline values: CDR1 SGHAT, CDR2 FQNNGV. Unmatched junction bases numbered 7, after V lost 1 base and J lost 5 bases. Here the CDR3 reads CASSLAPGLAGAHNEQFF. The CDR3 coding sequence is TGTGCCAGCAGCTTAGCGCCGGGACTAGCGGGAGCCCACAATGAGCAGTTCTTC. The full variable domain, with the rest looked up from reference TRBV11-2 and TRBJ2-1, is EAGVAQSPRYKIIEKRQSVAFWCNPISGHATLYWYQQILGQGPKLLIQFQNNGVVDDSQLPKDRFSAERLKGVDSTLKIQPAKLEDSAVYLCASSLAPGLAGAHNEQFFGPGTRLTVL.

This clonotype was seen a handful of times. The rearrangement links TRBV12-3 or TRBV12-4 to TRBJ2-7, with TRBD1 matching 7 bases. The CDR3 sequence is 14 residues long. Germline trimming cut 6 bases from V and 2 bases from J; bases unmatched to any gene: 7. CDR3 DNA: TGTGCCAGCAGACAGACAGGGAATCCCTACGAGCAGTACTTC. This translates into CASRQTGNPYEQYF.

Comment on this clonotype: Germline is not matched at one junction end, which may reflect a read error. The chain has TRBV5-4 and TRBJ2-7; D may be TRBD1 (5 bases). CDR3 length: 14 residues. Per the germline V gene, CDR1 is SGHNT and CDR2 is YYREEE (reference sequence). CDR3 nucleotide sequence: TGTGCCAGCAGCCAGATAGGGGTTTCCTACGAGCAGTATTTC. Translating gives CASSQIGVSYEQYF.

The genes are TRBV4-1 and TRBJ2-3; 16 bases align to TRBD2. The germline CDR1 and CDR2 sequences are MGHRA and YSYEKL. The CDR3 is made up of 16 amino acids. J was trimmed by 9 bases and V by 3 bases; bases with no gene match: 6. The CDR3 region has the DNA TGCGCCAGCAGCCAGCCGGGACTAGCGGGAGGGGGGACGCAGTATTTT. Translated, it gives CASSQPGLAGGGTQYF.

The CDR3 sequence is CSVLSVGNTEAFF. The CDR3, as DNA: TGCAGCGTTCTCAGTGTGGGGAACACTGAAGCTTTCTTT. The V call is TRBV29-1, the J call TRBJ1-1, with D unclear. Trimming took off 5 bases at V and 1 base at J, with 11 bases between the two ends. Germline V gene sequence: CDR1 SQVTM, CDR2 ANQGSEA. The CDR3 contains 13 residues.

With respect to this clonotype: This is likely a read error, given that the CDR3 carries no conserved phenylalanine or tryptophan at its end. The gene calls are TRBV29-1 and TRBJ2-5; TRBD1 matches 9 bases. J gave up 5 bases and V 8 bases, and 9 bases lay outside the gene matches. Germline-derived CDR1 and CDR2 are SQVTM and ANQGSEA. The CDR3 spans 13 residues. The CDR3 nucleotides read TGCAGCCTCCCGGACAGGGGCGGGGAGACCCAGTACTCT. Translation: CSLPDRGGETQYS.

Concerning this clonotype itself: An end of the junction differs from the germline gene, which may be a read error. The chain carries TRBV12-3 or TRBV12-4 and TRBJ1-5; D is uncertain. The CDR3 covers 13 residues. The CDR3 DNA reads TGTGCCAGCAGTTTGGAACTTAATCAGCTCCAGCATTTT. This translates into CASSLELNQLQHF.

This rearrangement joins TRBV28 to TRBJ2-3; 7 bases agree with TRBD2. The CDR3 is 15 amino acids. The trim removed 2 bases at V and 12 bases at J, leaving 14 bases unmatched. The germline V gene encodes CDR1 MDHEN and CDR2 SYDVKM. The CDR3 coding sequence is TGTGCCAGCAGTTTACCTCAGAGCGGGGAAGTCTTACAGTATTTT. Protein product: CASSLPQSGEVLQYF. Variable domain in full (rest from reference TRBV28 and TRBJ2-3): DVKVTQSSRYLVKRTGEKVFLECVQDMDHENMFWYRQDPGLGLRLIYFSYDVKMKEKGDIPEGYSVSREKKERFSLILESASTNQTSMYLCASSLPQSGEVLQYFGPGTRLTVL.